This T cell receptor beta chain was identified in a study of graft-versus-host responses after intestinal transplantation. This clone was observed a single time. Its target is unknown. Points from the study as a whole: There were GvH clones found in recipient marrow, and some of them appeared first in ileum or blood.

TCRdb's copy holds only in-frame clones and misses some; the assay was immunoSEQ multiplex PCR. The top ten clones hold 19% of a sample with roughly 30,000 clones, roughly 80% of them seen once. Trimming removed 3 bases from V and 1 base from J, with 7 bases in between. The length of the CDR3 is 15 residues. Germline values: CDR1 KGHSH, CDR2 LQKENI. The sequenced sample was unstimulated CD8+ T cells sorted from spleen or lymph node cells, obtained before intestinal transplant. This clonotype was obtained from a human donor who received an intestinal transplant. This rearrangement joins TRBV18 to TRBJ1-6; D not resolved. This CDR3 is CASSPRRSYNSPLHF. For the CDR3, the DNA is TGTGCCAGCTCACCGAGGCGTTCCTATAATTCACCCCTCCACTTT.